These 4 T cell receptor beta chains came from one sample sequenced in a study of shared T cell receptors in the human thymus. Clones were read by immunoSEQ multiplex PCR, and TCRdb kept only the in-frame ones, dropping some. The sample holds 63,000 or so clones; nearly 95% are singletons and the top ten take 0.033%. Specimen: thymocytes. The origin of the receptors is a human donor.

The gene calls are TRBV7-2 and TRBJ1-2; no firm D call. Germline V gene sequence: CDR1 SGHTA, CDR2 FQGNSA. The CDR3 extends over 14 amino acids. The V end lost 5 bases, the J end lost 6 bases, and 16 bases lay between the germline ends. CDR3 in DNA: TGTGCCAGCAGCCCAGCAAACACGGACCATGGCTACACCTTC. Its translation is CASSPANTDHGYTF.

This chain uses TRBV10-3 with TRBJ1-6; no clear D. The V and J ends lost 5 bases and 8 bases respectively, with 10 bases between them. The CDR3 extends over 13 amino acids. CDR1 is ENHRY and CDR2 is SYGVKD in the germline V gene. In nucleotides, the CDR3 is TGTGCCATCAGTCTCCAATCCGATTCACCCCTCCACTTT. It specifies CAISLQSDSPLHF.

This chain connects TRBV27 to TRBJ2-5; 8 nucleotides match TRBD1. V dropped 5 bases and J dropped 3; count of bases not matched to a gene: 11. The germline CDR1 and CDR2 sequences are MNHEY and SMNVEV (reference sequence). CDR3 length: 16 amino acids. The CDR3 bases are TGTGCCAGCAGTCCCCAGGGGGCGCAGAAGAAAGAGACCCAGTACTTC. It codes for CASSPQGAQKKETQYF.

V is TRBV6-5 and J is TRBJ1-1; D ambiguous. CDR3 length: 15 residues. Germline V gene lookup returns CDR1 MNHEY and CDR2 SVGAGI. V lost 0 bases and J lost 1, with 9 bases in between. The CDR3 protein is CASSYSTGKNTEAFF. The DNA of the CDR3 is TGTGCCAGCAGTTACTCGACTGGAAAGAACACTGAAGCTTTCTTT.